The 8 T cell receptor beta chains given below trace back to one sample, sequenced in a study of shared clonotypes between healthy human individuals. The protocol was immunoSEQ multiplex PCR, while the TCRdb copy is restricted to in-frame clones and leaves out a portion. The table lists approximately 600,000 clones, about 95% of them singletons. As defined, naive CD8 cells were CD45RO-negative and positively selected for CCR7, with terminally differentiated effector memory CD45RA+ cells excluded. Specimen: naive CD8+ T cells sorted from blood. The receptor set was obtained from a woman in her thirties in good health.

This chain joins TRBV10-3 and TRBJ2-7; 10 bases fit TRBD2. CDR3 length equals 15 residues. Trimming at V came to 0 bases and at J to 2 bases, leaving 1 base not matched to a gene. Per germline, CDR1 ENHRY and CDR2 SYGVKD. The CDR3 bases are TGTGCCATCAGTGAGTCCGGGACTAGCGCCTACGAGCAGTACTTC. The encoded protein is CAISESGTSAYEQYF.

V is TRBV27 and J is TRBJ2-2; D might be TRBD1 or TRBD2, each matching 5 bases. The germline gives CDR1 MNHEY, CDR2 SMNVEV (reference sequence). The CDR3 consists of 15 residues. V lost 7 bases, J lost 0 bases, and 12 bases lay in between. CDR3 sequence: CASNSGLTNTGELFF. The CDR3 nucleotides are TGTGCCAGCAACTCGGGGCTGACGAACACCGGGGAGCTGTTTTTT.

DNA for the CDR3: TGTGCCAGCAGGGGGGACAGGGGGAACGAGCAGTACTTC. Its translation is CASRGDRGNEQYF. The rearrangement links TRBV6-1 to TRBJ2-7, with 11 bases identical to TRBD1. The germline gives CDR1 MNHNS, CDR2 SASEGT. The J segment lost 5 bases and the V segment lost 6 bases, leaving 3 bases of the junction unmatched. This CDR3 is built from 13 residues.

This sequence joins TRBV5-6 and TRBJ2-3; D may be TRBD1 (5 bases). Trimming stripped 6 bases from V and 4 bases from J, with 12 bases between. This CDR3 is built from 13 residues. Germline CDR1 SGHDT, CDR2 YYEEEE. The CDR3 reads CASTWGPADTQYF. CDR3 DNA sequence: TGTGCCAGCACCTGGGGCCCCGCAGATACGCAGTATTTT.

The chain links TRBV4-1 to TRBJ2-1, with D tentatively TRBD2 (6 bases). This CDR3 region has 13 residues. The germline gives CDR1 MGHRA, CDR2 YSYEKL. The germline V and J ends were trimmed by 0 bases and 9 bases, with 9 bases remaining between them. This CDR3 is CASSQEDYTEQFF. CDR3 bases: TGCGCCAGCAGCCAAGAGGACTATACTGAGCAGTTCTTC.

This CDR3 reads CASSQEAGPYEQYF. The CDR3 nucleotides read TGCGCCAGCAGCCAAGAAGCGGGCCCCTACGAGCAGTACTTC. This chain joins TRBV4-1 and TRBJ2-7, with D possibly being TRBD2 (6 bases). Looked up from germline, CDR1 is MGHRA and CDR2 is YSYEKL. V was trimmed by 0 bases and J by 2 bases, leaving 8 bases between them. CDR3 length equals 14 residues.

The CDR3 region is CASSAAGSAYEQYF. The CDR3 DNA is TGTGCCAGCTCGGCAGCGGGGTCCGCCTACGAGCAGTACTTC. The chain employs TRBV18 and TRBJ2-7; 7 bases line up with TRBD2. The length of the CDR3 is 14 residues. With 6 bases clipped from V and 2 bases from J, the junction kept 7 bases outside the gene matches. Germline V gene data show CDR1 as KGHSH and CDR2 as LQKENI.

The chain links TRBV30 to TRBJ1-6; 8 nucleotides agree with TRBD1. There are 16 residues in the CDR3. V was pared by 2 bases and J by 9 bases, with 12 bases of the junction left unmatched. Germline V gene sequence: CDR1 GTSNPN, CDR2 SVGIG (reference sequence). The CDR3 sequence: CAWSPPDREWGSPLHF. CDR3 in DNA: TGTGCCTGGAGTCCCCCGGACAGGGAATGGGGTTCACCCCTCCACTTT.